These T cell receptor beta chains were read from a single sample in a study of blood T cell repertoires in COVID-19. Assay: immunoSEQ multiplex PCR; the TCRdb copy retains only in-frame clones and omits some. The table has roughly 100,000 clones, about 80% seen once. Sequencing input: peripheral blood. The receptors stem from an elderly man with acute or convalescent COVID-19. Both conserved end residues are part of each CDR3. The order of the fields is CDR3 DNA, CDR3 protein, V gene, J gene, D gene, clone size. D genes are given only for firm matches. Not every row has a clone size; where given, it reads once, few, many or a size class.

cdr3_nt: TGTGCCAGCAGCCGGTCACTCCCAACCAACACTGAAGCTTTCTTT; cdr3_aa: CASSRSLPTNTEAFF; v_call: TRBV5-4; j_call: TRBJ1-1; d_call: -; clone_size: -
cdr3_nt: TGTGCCAGTAGTATAGGATCCTCAACTAGAATCCAAGAGACCCAGTACTTC; cdr3_aa: CASSIGSSTRIQETQYF; v_call: TRBV19; j_call: TRBJ2-5; d_call: -; clone_size: -
cdr3_nt: TGTGCCAGCAGCAGAAAGACTGGCAGGGTGTGCGAGCAGTACTTC; cdr3_aa: CASSRKTGRVCEQYF; v_call: TRBV21-1; j_call: TRBJ2-7; d_call: -; clone_size: few
cdr3_nt: TGTGCCAGCAGCTGGGACAGTGCGATCGGAAAACTGTTTTTT; cdr3_aa: CASSWDSAIGKLFF; v_call: TRBV7-8; j_call: TRBJ1-4; d_call: TRBD1; clone_size: -
cdr3_nt: TGTGCCAGCTCACCGTCCGGGGGAACTGAAGCTTTCTTT; cdr3_aa: CASSPSGGTEAFF; v_call: TRBV18; j_call: TRBJ1-1; d_call: -; clone_size: few
cdr3_nt: TGTGCCCGCGGGACTAGCGGGGGGGCGAACGGGGAGCTGTTTTTT; cdr3_aa: CARGTSGGANGELFF; v_call: TRBV30; j_call: TRBJ2-2; d_call: TRBD2; clone_size: -
cdr3_nt: TGCGCCAGCAGATTATCCGGGACAGGGGTCAACGAGCAGTACTTC; cdr3_aa: CASRLSGTGVNEQYF; v_call: TRBV5-1; j_call: TRBJ2-7; d_call: TRBD1; clone_size: -
cdr3_nt: TGTGCCTGGAGTGAACAGCCTGGGGCCAACGTCCTGACTTTC; cdr3_aa: CAWSEQPGANVLTF; v_call: TRBV30; j_call: TRBJ2-6; d_call: -; clone_size: -
cdr3_nt: TGCGCCAGCAGCCAAGCGGGAGGGGTAGAGACCCAGTACTTC; cdr3_aa: CASSQAGGVETQYF; v_call: TRBV4-1; j_call: TRBJ2-5; d_call: TRBD2; clone_size: -
cdr3_nt: TGTGCCAGCAGTTTTTCCGGGACATTGAACACCGGGGAGCTGTTTTTT; cdr3_aa: CASSFSGTLNTGELFF; v_call: TRBV2; j_call: TRBJ2-2; d_call: -; clone_size: few
cdr3_nt: TGTGCCTGGAGTACTCCCGGGACAGGGAGTGAAAAACTGTTTTTT; cdr3_aa: CAWSTPGTGSEKLFF; v_call: TRBV30; j_call: TRBJ1-4; d_call: TRBD1; clone_size: -
cdr3_nt: TGCGCCAGCAGGAGCAATGCCAACACTGAAGCTTTCTTT; cdr3_aa: CASRSNANTEAFF; v_call: TRBV10-1; j_call: TRBJ1-1; d_call: -; clone_size: -
cdr3_nt: TGTGCCAGTAGTACCCTAGGAGTTACTAATGAAAAACTGTTTTTT; cdr3_aa: CASSTLGVTNEKLFF; v_call: TRBV19; j_call: TRBJ1-4; d_call: -; clone_size: -